The next 3 T cell receptor beta chains were all read from a single sample in a study of T cell clonality in common variable immunodeficiency. The table came from immunoSEQ multiplex PCR; TCRdb's copy has only in-frame clones and leaves some out. Recorded here are over 40,000 clones, none singletons. The sequenced sample consisted of peripheral blood mononuclear cells. The receptors stem from a person aged 18 to 75 in good health.

At least ten counts were recorded for this clone. From the germline J gene comes the end of the CDR3, since the read stops 3 residues before it. The V gene is TRBV19, the J gene TRBJ1-2; D gene unclear. CDR1 is LNHDA and CDR2 is SQIVND in the germline V gene (reference sequence). CDR3 length equals 15 residues. Trimming cost V 0 bases and J 5 bases, with 13 bases left between them. The CDR3 bases that were read are TGTGCCAGTAGTATAGATGCGGCGCCATTATATGGC. Its protein is CASSIDAAPLYG. The entire CDR3 sequence reads CASSIDAAPLYGYTF. The full variable domain, rest sourced from reference TRBV19 and TRBJ1-2, is DGGITQSPKYLFRKEGQNVTLSCEQNLNHDAMYWYRQDPGQGLRLIYYSQIVNDFQKGDIAEGYSVSREKKESFPLTVTSAQKNPTAFYLCASSIDAAPLYGYTFGSGTRLTVV.

As to this clone: The read gets to within 3 residues of the CDR3 end, and the germline J gene fills in the rest. This rearrangement joins TRBV7-9 to TRBJ2-7, with a tentative D call TRBD2 (6 bases). V shed 5 bases and J shed 4 bases, with 18 bases lying between them. CDR3 size: 15 residues. Germline CDR1 and CDR2: SEHNR and FQNEAQ (reference sequence). The covered CDR3 bases are TGTGCCAGCAGCCCTATAGTCTTGCGGGGTTACGAG. Encoded protein: CASSPIVLRGYE. The full CDR3 sequence reads CASSPIVLRGYEQYF.

This clone has at least ten counts. Coverage ceases 3 residues before the CDR3 finishes, and the germline J gene fills in the end. The chain links TRBV18 to TRBJ2-1; 8 bases map to TRBD2. Trimming at V came to 4 bases and at J to 9 bases, leaving 14 bases not matched to a gene. Germline CDR1 reads KGHSH; CDR2 reads LQKENI. The CDR3 is made up of 16 amino acids. The CDR3 is CASSLGPGGPQGEQFF. The covered CDR3 bases are TGTGCCAGCTCACTAGGTCCGGGGGGGCCTCAGGGTGAG.